This TCR beta chain was profiled in a study of blood T cell repertoires in COVID-19. The germline V gene has CDR1 SQVTM and CDR2 ANQGSEA. The CDR3 runs to 10 residues. V was trimmed by 5 bases and J by 2 bases, leaving 3 bases between them. Per the authors' pipeline: Amplification from reference gene primers served as the basis for estimated nucleated cell counts. Sequencing was performed with immunoSEQ multiplex PCR; in TCRdb, only in-frame clones are kept and a portion is missing. V, J and clone size derive from that table, while D and trimming were established from the DNA sequence. The sample contains some 82,000 clones, about nine tenths of which appear only once.

The TCR originated in a woman aged 50 to 60 in a cohort sampled during active COVID-19. Sequencing used peripheral blood. This chain uses TRBV29-1 with TRBJ1-1; no firm D call. The CDR3, as DNA: TGCAGCGTTCGTAACACTGAAGCTTTCTTT. Its translation is CSVRNTEAFF.